The sequence of this TCR beta chain was determined in a study of OX40 agonist ivuxolimab in advanced cancers. Whole-study context: Patients in the trial were receiving intravenous ivuxolimab every 2 weeks, at doses of 0.01 to 10 mg/kg. Study-wide points: CD8+ T cells (on average) carried more expanded clones than CD4+ T cells. Circulating CD4+ and CD8+ T cells showed clonal expansion by week 6 at 0.1 to 3.0 mg/kg. Partly responding patients at 0.1-3.0 mg/kg showed some of the smallest clonal expansion.

The CDR3 contains 15 residues. The V gene's germline CDR1 is SGHRS and CDR2 YFSETQ. Deletions cut 4 bases from V and 2 bases from J, with 16 bases between. Sequenced by immunoSEQ multiplex PCR; TCRdb stores in-frame clones only, minus some. This sample has tens of thousands of clones, with about 86% found just once. Points on this clone: Its antigen is still unknown.

This sequence originates from an adult with an advanced solid tumor such as melanoma, head and neck, liver or kidney cancer. The source was CD4+ or CD8+ T cells sorted from blood, collected in a trial of the OX40 agonist ivuxolimab. The V call is TRBV5-1, the J call TRBJ2-7; TRBD2 might be the D (6 bases). DNA for the CDR3: TGCGCCAGCAGCCCCTTGGCGGGAACAGCCTACGAGCAGTACTTC. Translated, it gives CASSPLAGTAYEQYF.